This record looks at one T cell receptor (beta chain) sequence and its context. What antigen it recognizes has not been identified. Base qualities are missing; no much larger clone stands one base away. Donors formed part of the validation cohort, which comprised some 120 subjects and was distinct from the first cohort of fewer than 750 subjects. The record originates from a study of cytomegalovirus exposure and HLA in healthy donors (TCRdb year 2017). For the wider study: According to a later analysis, the roughly 120 validation repertoires were produced on the same platform as the 666 repertoires of the first cohort. In addition to the first cohort of approximately 670 subjects, a separate validation cohort of around 110 different subjects was used. To predict cytomegalovirus infection status, the study combined high-throughput TCR immunosequencing, statistical association of individual TCRs with disease status, and machine learning. The study aimed to test whether signatures of past pathogen exposure could be identified by cataloging public T cell receptors. Overall study outcomes, separate from this receptor: The study gave a list of some 150 TCR beta chains associated with cytomegalovirus. Cytomegalovirus status was reported to be diagnosed by the classifier with high specificity and sensitivity in both the original and validation cohorts. According to the authors, the approach could potentially be generalized to other disease states and immunological phenotypes. In vitro tests confirmed that a few of the cytomegalovirus-associated TCR beta chains recognize cytomegalovirus antigens. Most TCR sequences were observed very rarely across donors, whereas some public TCRs were present in many individuals. Of the cluster scores, about 94% were above 0 in a later analysis, which found that TCRs clustered in the first cohort also tended to co-occur in the 130 or so validation repertoires. A later analysis had no HLA typing for the validation cohort, so co-occurrence there was scored across all 130 or so repertoires.

Library generation was performed with the immunoSEQ multiplex PCR assay. In the paper's pipeline: A statistical classification framework was built to diagnose cytomegalovirus status from the catalog of TCR beta chain sequences. TCRdb limited this immuneACCESS table to in-frame rearrangements with V and J called. A share of clones is missing; checked studies link under half to unresolved V genes, and the rest is unexplained. The V and J calls and clone size were taken over from that table, and D and trimming were inferred from the DNA. Recorded for this sample are approximately 160,000 clones; around 88% of them occurred a single time. The ten largest clones capture 2% to 2.5% of the sample. V was cut back by 4 bases and J by 7 bases, leaving a gap of 20 bases between them. The CDR3 runs 16 amino acids, cysteine and phenylalanine included. The DNA shown is the 48-base CDR3, in frame from base 1. CDR1 and CDR2 (LNHDA, SQIVND) derive from the germline V gene (reference sequence).

The V gene is TRBV19 and the J gene is TRBJ1-5; the D gene is possibly TRBD1, with 5 bases matching. Input material: PBMCs. The TCR originated in a woman younger than 30 in good health and CMV-seronegative. In nucleotide form, the sequence is TGTGCCAGTAGTAGAAACGTGGGCAGGGCGCACCAGCCCCAGCATTTT. It translates as CASSRNVGRAHQPQHF.